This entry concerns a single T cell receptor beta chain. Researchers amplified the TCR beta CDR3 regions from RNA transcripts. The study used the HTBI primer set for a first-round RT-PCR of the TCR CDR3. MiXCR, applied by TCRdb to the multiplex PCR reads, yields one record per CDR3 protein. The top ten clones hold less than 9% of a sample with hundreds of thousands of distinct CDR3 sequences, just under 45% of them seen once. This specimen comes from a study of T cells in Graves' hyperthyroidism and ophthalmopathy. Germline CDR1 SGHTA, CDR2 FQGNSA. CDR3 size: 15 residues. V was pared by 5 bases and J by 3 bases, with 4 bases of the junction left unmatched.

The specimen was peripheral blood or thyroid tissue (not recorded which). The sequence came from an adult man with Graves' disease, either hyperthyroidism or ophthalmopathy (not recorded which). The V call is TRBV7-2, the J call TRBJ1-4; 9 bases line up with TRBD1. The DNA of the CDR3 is TGTGCCAGCAGCACCGGGACAGGGCCTAATGAAAAACTGTTTTTT. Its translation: CASSTGTGPNEKLFF.